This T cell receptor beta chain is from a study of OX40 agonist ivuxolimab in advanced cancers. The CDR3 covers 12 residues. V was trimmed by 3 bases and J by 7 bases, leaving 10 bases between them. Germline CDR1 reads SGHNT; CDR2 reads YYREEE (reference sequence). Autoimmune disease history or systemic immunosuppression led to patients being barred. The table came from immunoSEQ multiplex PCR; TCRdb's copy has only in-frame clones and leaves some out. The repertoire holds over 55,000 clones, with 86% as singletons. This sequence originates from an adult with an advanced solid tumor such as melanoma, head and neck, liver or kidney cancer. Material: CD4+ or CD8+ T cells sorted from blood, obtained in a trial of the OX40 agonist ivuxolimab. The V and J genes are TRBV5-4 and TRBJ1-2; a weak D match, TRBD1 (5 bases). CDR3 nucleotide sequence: TGTGCCAGCAGCTGGTATGGGGGTGGCTACACCTTC. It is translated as CASSWYGGGYTF.